This T cell receptor beta chain was found in a study of response to subunit inactivated influenza vaccine. Trimming removed 3 bases from V and 10 bases from J; junction bases left unmatched: 6. Germline loops: CDR1 LGHDT, CDR2 YNNKEL (reference sequence). This CDR3 is built from 12 residues. TCRdb ran MiXCR on the RT-PCR reads and lists one entry per CDR3 protein. The profile shows about 480,000 distinct CDR3 sequences, about 25% of them singletons. Study conclusions and caveats: Authors suggested seasonal influenza vaccinations each recruit few new T cells.

This clonotype is a singleton in its sample. Its antigen is currently unknown. This sequence was found in a man aged 50-60 years who received an inactivated influenza vaccine. Specimen: CD4+ T cells sorted from PBMCs, collected 5 to 6 days after vaccination. V and J are TRBV3-1 and TRBJ2-7; 7 bases align to TRBD2. CDR3 protein: CASSQASGLQYF. For the CDR3, the DNA is TGTGCCAGCAGCCAGGCTAGCGGTCTACAGTACTTC.